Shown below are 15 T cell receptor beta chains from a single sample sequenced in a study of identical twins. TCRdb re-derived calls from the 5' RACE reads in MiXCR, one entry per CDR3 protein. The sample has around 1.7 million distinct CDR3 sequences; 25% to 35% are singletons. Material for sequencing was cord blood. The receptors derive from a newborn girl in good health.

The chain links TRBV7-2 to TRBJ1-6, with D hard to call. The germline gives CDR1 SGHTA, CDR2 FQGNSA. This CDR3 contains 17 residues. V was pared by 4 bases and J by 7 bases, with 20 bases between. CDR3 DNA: TGTGCCAGCAGCTCACGACTTACAGAGTTAAACAATTCACCCCTCCACTTT. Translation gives CASSSRLTELNNSPLHF.

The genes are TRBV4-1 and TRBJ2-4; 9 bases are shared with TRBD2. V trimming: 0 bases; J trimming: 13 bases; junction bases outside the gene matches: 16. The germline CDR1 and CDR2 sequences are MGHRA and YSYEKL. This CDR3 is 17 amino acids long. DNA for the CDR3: TGCGCCAGCAGCCAAGACCCCCAGCGGGGGGTCTACAATGAGCAGTACTTC. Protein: CASSQDPQRGVYNEQYF.

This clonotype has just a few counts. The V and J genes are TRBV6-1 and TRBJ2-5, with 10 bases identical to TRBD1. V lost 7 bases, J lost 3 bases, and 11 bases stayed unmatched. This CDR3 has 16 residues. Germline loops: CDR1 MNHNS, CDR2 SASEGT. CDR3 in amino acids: CASTLYDRGLKETQYF. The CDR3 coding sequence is TGTGCCAGCACCCTATATGACAGGGGGCTTAAAGAGACCCAGTACTTC.

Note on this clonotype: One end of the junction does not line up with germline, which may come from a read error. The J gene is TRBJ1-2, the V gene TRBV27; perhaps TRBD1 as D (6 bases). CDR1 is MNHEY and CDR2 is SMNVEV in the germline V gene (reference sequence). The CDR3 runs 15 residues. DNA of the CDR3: TGTGCCAGCAGTTTTAGCGGACAGACTACCTATGGCTGCACCTTC. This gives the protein CASSFSGQTTYGCTF.

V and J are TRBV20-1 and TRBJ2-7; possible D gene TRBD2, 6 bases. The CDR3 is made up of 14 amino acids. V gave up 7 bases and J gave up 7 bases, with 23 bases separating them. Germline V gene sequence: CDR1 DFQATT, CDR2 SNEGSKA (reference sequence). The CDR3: CSGFGVYGGNEQYF. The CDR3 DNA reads TGCAGTGGGTTTGGAGTGTATGGAGGGAATGAGCAGTACTTC.

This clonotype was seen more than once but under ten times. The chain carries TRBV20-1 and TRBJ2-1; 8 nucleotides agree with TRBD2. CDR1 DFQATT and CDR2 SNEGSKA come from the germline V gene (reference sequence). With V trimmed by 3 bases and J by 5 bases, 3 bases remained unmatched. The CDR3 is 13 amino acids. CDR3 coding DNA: TGCAGTGCTAGTACTAGCGGACACAATGAGCAGTTCTTC. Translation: CSASTSGHNEQFF.

CDR3 amino acids: CASSQGRTGTDTQYF. The CDR3 bases are TGTGCCAGCAGCCAAGGACGAACGGGCACAGATACGCAGTATTTT. The rearrangement joins TRBV4-2 to TRBJ2-3; no definite D call. V was clipped by 1 base and J by 1 base, with 9 bases between them. CDR3 length equals 15 residues. Germline CDR1 is LGHNA and CDR2 is YNFKEQ.

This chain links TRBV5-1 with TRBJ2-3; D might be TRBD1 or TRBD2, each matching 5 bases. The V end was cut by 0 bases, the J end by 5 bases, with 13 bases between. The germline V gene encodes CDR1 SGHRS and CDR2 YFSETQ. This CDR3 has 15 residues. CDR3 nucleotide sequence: TGCGCCAGCAGCTTGGAGGCCAGGGAGAGAGATACGCAGTATTTT. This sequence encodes CASSLEARERDTQYF.

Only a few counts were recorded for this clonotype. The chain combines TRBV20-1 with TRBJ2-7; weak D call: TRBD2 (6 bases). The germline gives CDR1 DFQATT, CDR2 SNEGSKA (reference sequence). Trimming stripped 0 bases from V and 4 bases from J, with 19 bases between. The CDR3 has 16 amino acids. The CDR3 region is CSAREDNRLARYEQYF. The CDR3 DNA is TGCAGTGCTAGAGAAGACAATCGGCTAGCGCGGTACGAGCAGTACTTC.

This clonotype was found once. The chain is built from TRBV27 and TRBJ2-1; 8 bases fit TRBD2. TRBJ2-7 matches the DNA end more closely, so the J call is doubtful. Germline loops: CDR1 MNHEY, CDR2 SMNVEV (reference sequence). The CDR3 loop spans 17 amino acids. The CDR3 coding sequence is TGTGCCAGCAGTCCCCGTAGGGGCGGGGGGCCCACCGCGGAGCAGTACTTC. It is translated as CASSPRRGGGPTAEQYF.

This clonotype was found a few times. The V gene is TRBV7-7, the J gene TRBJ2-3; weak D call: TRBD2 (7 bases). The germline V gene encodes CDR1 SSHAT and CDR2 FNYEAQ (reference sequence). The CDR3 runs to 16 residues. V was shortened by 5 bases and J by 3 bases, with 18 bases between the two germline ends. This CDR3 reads CASSPRSGGPTDTQYF. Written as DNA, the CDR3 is TGTGCCAGCAGCCCGAGGTCGGGGGGCCCAACAGATACGCAGTATTTT.

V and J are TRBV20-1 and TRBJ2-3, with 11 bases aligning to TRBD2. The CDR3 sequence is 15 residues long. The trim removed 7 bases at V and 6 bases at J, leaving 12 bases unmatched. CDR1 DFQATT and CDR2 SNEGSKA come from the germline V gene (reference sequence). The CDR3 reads CSGALAGGILDTQYF. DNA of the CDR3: TGCAGTGGCGCCCTAGCGGGGGGCATTCTTGATACGCAGTATTTT.

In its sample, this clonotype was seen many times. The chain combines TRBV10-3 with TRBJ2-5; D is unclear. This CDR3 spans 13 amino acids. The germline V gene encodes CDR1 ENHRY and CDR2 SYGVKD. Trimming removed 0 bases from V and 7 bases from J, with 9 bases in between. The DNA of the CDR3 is TGTGCCATCAGTGAGTCGACGGAACGGACCCAGTACTTC. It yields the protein CAISESTERTQYF.

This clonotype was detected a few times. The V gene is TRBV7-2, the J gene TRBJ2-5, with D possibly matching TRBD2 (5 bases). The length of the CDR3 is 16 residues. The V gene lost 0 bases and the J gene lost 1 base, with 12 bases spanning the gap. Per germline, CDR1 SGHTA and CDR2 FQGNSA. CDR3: CASSLAEGIIQETQYF. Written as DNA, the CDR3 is TGTGCCAGCAGCTTAGCAGAGGGAATAATCCAAGAGACCCAGTACTTC.

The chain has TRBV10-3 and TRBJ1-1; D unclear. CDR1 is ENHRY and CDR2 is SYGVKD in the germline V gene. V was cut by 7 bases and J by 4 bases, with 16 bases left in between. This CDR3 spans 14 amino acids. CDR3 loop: CAITEDRLSTEAFF. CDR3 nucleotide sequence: TGTGCCATCACCGAGGATAGGTTGAGCACTGAAGCTTTCTTT.